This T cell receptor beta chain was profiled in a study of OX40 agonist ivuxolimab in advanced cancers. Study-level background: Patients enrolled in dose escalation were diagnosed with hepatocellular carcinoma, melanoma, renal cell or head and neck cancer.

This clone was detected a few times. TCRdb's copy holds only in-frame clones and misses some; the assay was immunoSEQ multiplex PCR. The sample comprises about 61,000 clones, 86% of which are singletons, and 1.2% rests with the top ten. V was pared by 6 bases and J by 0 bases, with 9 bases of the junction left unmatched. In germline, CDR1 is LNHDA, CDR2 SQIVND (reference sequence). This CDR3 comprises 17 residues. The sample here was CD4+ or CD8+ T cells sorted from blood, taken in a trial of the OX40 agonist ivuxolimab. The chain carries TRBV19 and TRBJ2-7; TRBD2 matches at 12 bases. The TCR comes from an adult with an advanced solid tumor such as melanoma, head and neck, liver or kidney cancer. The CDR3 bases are TGTGCCAGTAGCAAGGGGGGACTAGCGGGTGACTCCTACGAGCAGTACTTC. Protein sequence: CASSKGGLAGDSYEQYF.